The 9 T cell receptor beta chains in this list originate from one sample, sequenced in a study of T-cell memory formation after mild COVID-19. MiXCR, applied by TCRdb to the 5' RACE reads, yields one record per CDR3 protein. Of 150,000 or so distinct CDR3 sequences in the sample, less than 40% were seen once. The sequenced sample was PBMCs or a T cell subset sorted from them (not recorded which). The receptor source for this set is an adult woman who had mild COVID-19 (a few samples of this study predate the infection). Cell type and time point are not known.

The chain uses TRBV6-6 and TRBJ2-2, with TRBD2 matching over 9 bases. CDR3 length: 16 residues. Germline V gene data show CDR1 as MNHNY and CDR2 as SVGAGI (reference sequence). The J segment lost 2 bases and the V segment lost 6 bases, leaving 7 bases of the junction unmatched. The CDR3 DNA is TGTGCCAGCAGCCCGACAGCGGGGGGAAACACCGGGGAGCTGTTTTTT. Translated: CASSPTAGGNTGELFF.

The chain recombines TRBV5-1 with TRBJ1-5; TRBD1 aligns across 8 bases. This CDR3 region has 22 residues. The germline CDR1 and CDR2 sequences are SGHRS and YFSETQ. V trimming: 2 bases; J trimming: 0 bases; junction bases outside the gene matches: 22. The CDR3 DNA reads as TGCGCCAGCAGCTTTAGGGCCTGGCTGGCGGACAGGGTGTCAAATAGCAATCAGCCCCAGCATTTT. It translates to CASSFRAWLADRVSNSNQPQHF.

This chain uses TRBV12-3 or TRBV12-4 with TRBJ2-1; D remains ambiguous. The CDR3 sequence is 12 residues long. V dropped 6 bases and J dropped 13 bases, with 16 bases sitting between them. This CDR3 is CASRPGKLDQFF. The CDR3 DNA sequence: TGTGCCAGCAGGCCCGGTAAGCTGGATCAGTTCTTC.

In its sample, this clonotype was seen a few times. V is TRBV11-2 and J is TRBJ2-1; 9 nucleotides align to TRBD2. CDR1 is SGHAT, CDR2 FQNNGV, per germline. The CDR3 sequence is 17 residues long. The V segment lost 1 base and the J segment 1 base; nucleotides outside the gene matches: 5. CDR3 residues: CASSLVLAGWSYNEQFF. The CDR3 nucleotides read TGTGCCAGCAGCTTAGTTCTAGCGGGGTGGTCCTACAATGAGCAGTTCTTC.

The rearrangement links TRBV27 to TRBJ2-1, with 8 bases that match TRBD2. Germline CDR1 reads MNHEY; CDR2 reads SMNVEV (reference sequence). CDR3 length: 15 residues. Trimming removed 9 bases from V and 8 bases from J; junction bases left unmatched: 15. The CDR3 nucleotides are TGTGCCAGTAACCGGCGGGGACTAGATGTGGATGAGCAGTTCTTC. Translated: CASNRRGLDVDEQFF.

Here the CDR3 reads CSAWPAGTEYTDTQYF. The CDR3 DNA reads as TGCAGCGCTTGGCCGGCCGGGACAGAGTACACAGATACGCAGTATTTT. The genes are TRBV29-1 and TRBJ2-3; 7 bases line up with TRBD1. The CDR3 is 16 residues long. Germline V CDR1 and CDR2: SQVTM, ANQGSEA. V was clipped by 7 bases and J by 2 bases; unmatched bases: 15.

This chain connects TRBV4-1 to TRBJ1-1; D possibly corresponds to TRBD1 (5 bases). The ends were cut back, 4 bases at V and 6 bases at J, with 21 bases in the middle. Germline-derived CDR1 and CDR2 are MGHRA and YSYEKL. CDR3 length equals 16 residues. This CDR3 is CASSLQGTLGAPEAFF. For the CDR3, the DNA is TGCGCCAGCAGCCTGCAGGGCACCCTCGGGGCGCCTGAAGCTTTCTTT.

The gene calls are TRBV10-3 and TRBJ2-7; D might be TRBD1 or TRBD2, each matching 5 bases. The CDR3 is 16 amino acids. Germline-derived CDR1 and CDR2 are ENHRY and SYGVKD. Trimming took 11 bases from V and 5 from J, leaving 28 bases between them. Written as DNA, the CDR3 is TGTGCCCCCCCGGGGCAGGGTGTTTCGGTCCTTCACGAGCAGTACTTC. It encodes CAPPGQGVSVLHEQYF.

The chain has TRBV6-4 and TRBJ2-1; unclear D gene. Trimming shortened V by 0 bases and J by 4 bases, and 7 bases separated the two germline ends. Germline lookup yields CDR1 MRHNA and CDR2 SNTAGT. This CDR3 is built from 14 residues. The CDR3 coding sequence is TGTGCCAGCAGTGACTCAGACGGGTACAATGAGCAGTTCTTC. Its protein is CASSDSDGYNEQFF.